The 21 T cell receptor beta chains below were found in one sample sequenced in a study of a mutant IDH1 vaccine in newly diagnosed glioma. The table came from immunoSEQ multiplex PCR; TCRdb's copy has only in-frame clones and leaves some out. The sample has over 35,000 clones, around 83% seen once. Their cognate antigens are unknown. Time point noted: week 35, safety follow-up. Vaccination used 300 ug of mutant IDH1 20-mer peptide per dose, with topical imiquimod. The sequences come from PBMCs, collected from a glioma patient whose treatment included an IDH1 peptide vaccine. All receptors derive from a woman aged 50 to 60 with glioma.

The V gene is TRBV27, the J gene TRBJ1-2; 10 bases are shared with TRBD1. Losses at the gene ends were 5 bases for V and 5 bases for J; bases not matched to a gene: 8. The CDR3 extends over 15 amino acids. Germline V gene lookup returns CDR1 MNHEY and CDR2 SMNVEV (reference sequence). CDR3 DNA: TGTGCCAGCAGTCCGCCGGGACAGGGGTTATATGGCTACACCTTC. Its translation: CASSPPGQGLYGYTF.

This chain links TRBV6-4 with TRBJ2-1; the match to TRBD2 covers 14 bases. J gave up 7 bases and V 5 bases, and 4 bases lay outside the gene matches. CDR1 and CDR2 (germline): MRHNA, SNTAGT. The CDR3 consists of 15 residues. The chain's CDR3 is CASSSTSGGANEQFF. DNA of the CDR3: TGTGCCAGCAGTTCGACTAGCGGGGGGGCTAATGAGCAGTTCTTC.

The chain is built from TRBV27 and TRBJ1-5; no clear D. CDR1 and CDR2 (germline): MNHEY, SMNVEV (reference sequence). The CDR3 spans 13 residues. V lost 3 bases, J lost 1 base, and 4 bases lay in between. CDR3 in amino acids: CASSFMSNQPQHF. DNA of the CDR3: TGTGCCAGCAGTTTTATGAGCAATCAGCCCCAGCATTTT.

The rearrangement links TRBV18 to TRBJ1-1; D not resolved. V was trimmed by 2 bases and J by 2 bases, leaving 9 bases between them. From germline, CDR1 is KGHSH and CDR2 LQKENI. CDR3 length: 14 amino acids. The CDR3 bases are TGTGCCAGCTCACCAATTGACTCAAACACTGAAGCTTTCTTT. This codes for CASSPIDSNTEAFF.

V is TRBV19 and J is TRBJ1-1; D unresolved. Trimming removed 6 bases at V and 3 bases at J, with 17 bases between. The CDR3 totals 15 residues. Germline CDR1 LNHDA, CDR2 SQIVND (reference sequence). The CDR3: CASSRALGVDTEAFF. CDR3 bases: TGTGCCAGTAGCCGAGCCTTAGGAGTTGACACTGAAGCTTTCTTT. Filled out from reference TRBV19 and TRBJ1-1, the complete variable domain reads DGGITQSPKYLFRKEGQNVTLSCEQNLNHDAMYWYRQDPGQGLRLIYYSQIVNDFQKGDIAEGYSVSREKKESFPLTVTSAQKNPTAFYLCASSRALGVDTEAFFGQGTRLTVV.

The genes are TRBV9 and TRBJ2-3; 16 positions agree with TRBD2. Trimming removed 4 bases from V and 3 bases from J; junction bases left unmatched: 5. This CDR3 is 17 amino acids long. Germline-derived CDR1 and CDR2 are SGDLS and YYNGEE. CDR3 sequence reads: CASSPGLAGGRTDTQYF. The CDR3 region has the DNA TGTGCCAGCAGCCCGGGACTAGCGGGGGGGCGGACAGATACGCAGTATTTT.

This chain uses TRBV5-6 with TRBJ1-2, with TRBD1 identical over 7 bases. Losses at the gene ends were 4 bases for V and 8 bases for J; bases not matched to a gene: 5. CDR1 and CDR2 from the germline V gene are SGHDT and YYEEEE. The CDR3 runs 12 residues. The CDR3 nucleotides are TGTGCCAGCAGCCTCGACAGGGACGGCTACACCTTC. Amino acids: CASSLDRDGYTF.

This sequence joins TRBV29-1 and TRBJ1-1, with 8 bases lining up with TRBD1. Germline CDR1 reads SQVTM; CDR2 reads ANQGSEA. Trimming took 8 bases from V and 1 from J; bases not matched to a gene: 9. The CDR3 runs to 14 residues. The CDR3 here is CSSWGGQGNTEAFF. The CDR3 DNA is TGCAGCTCATGGGGAGGACAGGGGAACACTGAAGCTTTCTTT.

The V gene is TRBV2, the J gene TRBJ1-1, with D maybe TRBD1 (5 bases). V dropped 3 bases and J dropped 0 bases, with 11 bases sitting between them. The CDR3 covers 15 residues. Germline CDR1 is SNHLY and CDR2 is FYNNEI. For the CDR3, the DNA is TGTGCCAGCAGTGACCTCGACAGATTGAACACTGAAGCTTTCTTT. Translation: CASSDLDRLNTEAFF.

The chain employs TRBV9 and TRBJ1-4; D unclear. Germline V gene data show CDR1 as SGDLS and CDR2 as YYNGEE. The CDR3 extends over 16 amino acids. With 9 bases removed from V and 4 bases from J, the gap between germline ends came to 22 bases. The CDR3 sequence: CAIFIGLFDCNEKLFF. CDR3 DNA: TGTGCCATCTTTATTGGACTGTTCGACTGTAATGAAAAACTGTTTTTT.

The chain combines TRBV19 with TRBJ1-6; 7 bases match TRBD1. Trimming took 10 bases from V and 9 from J; bases not matched to a gene: 12. The CDR3 spans 14 residues. Germline V gene sequence: CDR1 LNHDA, CDR2 SQIVND (reference sequence). The CDR3 region is CATSVTGVTSPLHF. DNA for the CDR3: TGTGCCACTTCAGTTACAGGGGTAACTTCACCCCTCCACTTT.

The CDR3 reads CASSSDSTDTQYF. The CDR3 nucleotides are TGTGCCAGCAGTAGCGATAGCACAGATACGCAGTATTTT. J is TRBJ2-3 and V is TRBV2; D remains unclear. This CDR3 region has 13 residues. Germline loops: CDR1 SNHLY, CDR2 FYNNEI. Trimming stripped 5 bases from V and 0 bases from J, with 6 bases between.

The chain carries TRBV5-1 and TRBJ1-1; 8 bases map to TRBD1. The germline V gene has CDR1 SGHRS and CDR2 YFSETQ. This CDR3 contains 13 residues. V shed 7 bases, J shed 4 bases, and the junction held 6 bases outside the gene matches. CDR3 loop: CASLGQAGTEAFF. CDR3 nucleotide sequence: TGCGCCAGCCTGGGACAGGCTGGCACTGAAGCTTTCTTT.

The chain joins TRBV9 to TRBJ1-4; D uncertain. Germline CDR1 SGDLS, CDR2 YYNGEE. There are 14 residues in the CDR3. Trimming took 4 bases from V and 0 from J, leaving 7 bases between them. The CDR3 loop is CASSTRSTNEKLFF. In DNA form, the CDR3 reads TGTGCCAGCAGCACAAGGTCAACTAATGAAAAACTGTTTTTT.

The CDR3 loop is CASSVKGTEQYF. CDR3 in DNA: TGTGCCAGCTCCGTAAAGGGGACCGAGCAGTACTTC. The rearrangement links TRBV18 to TRBJ2-7, with D tentatively TRBD1 or TRBD2 (5 bases each). This CDR3 has 12 residues. CDR1 and CDR2 from the germline V gene are KGHSH and LQKENI. With 6 bases removed from V and 6 bases from J, the gap between germline ends came to 12 bases. Drawing the rest from reference TRBV18 and TRBJ2-7, the complete variable domain is NAGVMQNPRHLVRRRGQEARLRCSPMKGHSHVYWYRQLPEEGLKFMVYLQKENIIDESGMPKERFSAEFPKEGPSILRIQQVVRGDSAAYFCASSVKGTEQYFGPGTRLTVT.

This chain joins TRBV7-2 and TRBJ2-3; D remains unclear. The germline V and J ends were trimmed by 5 bases and 6 bases, with 12 bases remaining between them. The CDR3 contains 13 residues. Germline V gene data show CDR1 as SGHTA and CDR2 as FQGNSA. The CDR3, as DNA: TGTGCCAGCAGCCTGACCAGACGGGATACGCAGTATTTT. The encoded protein is CASSLTRRDTQYF.

Notes on this clone: This may stem from a read error, because a much larger clone lies one nucleotide away. The rearrangement links TRBV25-1 to TRBJ2-7; TRBD1 matches at 10 bases. After removal of 1 base from V and 3 bases from J, the junction contained 0 bases not matched to a gene. Germline V gives CDR1 MGHDK, CDR2 SYGVNS. The CDR3 totals 14 residues. CDR3 coding DNA: TGTGCCAGCAGTGAATGGACAGGGGGCTACGAGCAGTACTTC. Protein sequence: CASSEWTGGYEQYF.

The V call is TRBV9, the J call TRBJ1-1, with unresolved D. The ends were cut back, 1 base at V and 1 base at J, with 8 bases in the middle. Germline CDR1 is SGDLS and CDR2 is YYNGEE. The CDR3 has 14 amino acids. This chain's CDR3 is CASSVQVENTEAFF. The CDR3 DNA follows: TGTGCCAGCAGCGTACAGGTCGAGAACACTGAAGCTTTCTTT.

V and J are TRBV5-1 and TRBJ2-1, with 9 positions matching TRBD2. The CDR3 extends over 15 amino acids. Trimming at V came to 0 bases and at J to 7 bases, leaving 5 bases not matched to a gene. Germline V gene data show CDR1 as SGHRS and CDR2 as YFSETQ. The DNA for the CDR3 is TGCGCCAGCAGCTTGGATGCGGGGGGGACTAATGAGCAGTTCTTC. This translates into CASSLDAGGTNEQFF.

The chain uses TRBV5-6 and TRBJ1-5, with no clear D. The CDR3 consists of 17 residues. The V and J ends lost 1 base and 2 bases respectively, with 16 bases between them. Germline V CDR1 and CDR2: SGHDT, YYEEEE. CDR3 in DNA: TGTGCCAGCAGCTTGTTGGGTGGTCAGAACCGCAATCAGCCCCAGCATTTT. Protein product: CASSLLGGQNRNQPQHF.

The rearrangement links TRBV5-4 to TRBJ1-1, with D unresolved. The CDR3 is 14 residues long. Trimming left V 5 bases short and J 11 bases short, with 22 bases between. CDR1 and CDR2 (germline): SGHNT, YYREEE (reference sequence). DNA of the CDR3: TGTGCCAGCAGTCCCTCCCCAGGTGGGGTGTTGGCTTTCTTT. It codes for CASSPSPGGVLAFF.